This entry lists 16 T cell receptor beta chains sequenced from one sample in a study of blood T cells in healthy people across ages. The authors ran a second PCR of about 7 to 11 cycles using a sample-barcoded 5' primer and a J-beta primer mix. MiXCR, applied by TCRdb to the 5' RACE reads, yields one record per CDR3 protein. The data contain around 1,500,000 distinct CDR3 sequences, 42% of them singletons. The sample consisted of blood. These receptors were obtained from a woman under 30 in good health.

This clonotype was found a few times. This chain joins TRBV5-1 and TRBJ2-7; maybe TRBD1 (6 bases). Trimming removed 3 bases at V and 2 bases at J, with 15 bases between. CDR1 and CDR2 from the germline V gene are SGHRS and YFSETQ. The CDR3 contains 15 residues. CDR3: CASSWGSQGPYEQYF. The CDR3 DNA reads as TGCGCCAGCAGCTGGGGGAGCCAGGGGCCCTACGAGCAGTACTTC.

The V call is TRBV20-1, the J call TRBJ2-5; TRBD2 agrees at 11 bases. There are 14 residues in the CDR3. V was pared by 6 bases and J by 1 base, with 4 bases of the junction left unmatched. Germline-derived CDR1 and CDR2 are DFQATT and SNEGSKA (reference sequence). The CDR3 sequence is CSATSGGIQETQYF. As DNA, the CDR3 is TGCAGTGCAACTAGCGGGGGAATCCAAGAGACCCAGTACTTC.

This chain links TRBV15 with TRBJ1-2; D not resolved. V was shortened by 4 bases and J by 4 bases, with 16 bases between the two germline ends. The CDR3 consists of 15 residues. Germline V gives CDR1 LNHNV, CDR2 YYDKDF (reference sequence). The CDR3 is CATSTNPVGFYGYTF. CDR3 DNA sequence: TGTGCCACCAGCACCAACCCGGTGGGGTTCTATGGCTACACCTTC.

This clonotype was seen repeatedly, ten times or more. The chain is built from TRBV3-1 and TRBJ1-5, with 10 bases that match TRBD1. V lost 4 bases, J lost 6 bases, and 6 bases stayed unmatched. CDR3 length equals 15 residues. The germline V gene has CDR1 LGHDT and CDR2 YNNKEL (reference sequence). CDR3 sequence (DNA): TGTGCCAGCAGCCTGTCCCGGGACAGGGGTCAGCCCCAGCATTTT. Protein: CASSLSRDRGQPQHF.

The chain carries TRBV15 and TRBJ2-1, with a weak D call TRBD2 (5 bases). The CDR3 is 14 residues long. V shed 7 bases and J shed 0 bases, with 10 bases lying between them. Germline V lookup: CDR1 LNHNV, CDR2 YYDKDF (reference sequence). CDR3 amino acids: CATMRRPSYNEQFF. The CDR3 DNA sequence: TGTGCCACCATGAGGAGGCCCTCCTACAATGAGCAGTTCTTC.

This chain joins TRBV25-1 and TRBJ2-5, with D perhaps matching TRBD2 (6 bases). The germline CDR1 and CDR2 sequences are MGHDK and SYGVNS. The CDR3 has 13 amino acids. The V end was cut by 0 bases, the J end by 11 bases, with 13 bases between. The CDR3 DNA is TGTGCCAGCAGTGAATATGGCGGGAATGAGCAGTACTTC. Its protein is CASSEYGGNEQYF.

The V gene is TRBV7-6, the J gene TRBJ2-7; D is unresolved. CDR1 is SGHVS and CDR2 is FNYEAQ in the germline V gene. The germline V and J ends were trimmed by 4 bases and 0 bases, with 10 bases remaining between them. The CDR3 length is 14 residues. In nucleotides, the CDR3 is TGTGCCAGCAGCTCGGGCCATAGCTCCTACGAGCAGTACTTC. This codes for CASSSGHSSYEQYF.

This clonotype was seen ten or more times. The V gene is TRBV29-1, the J gene TRBJ2-2; D perhaps matches TRBD1 (6 bases). Deletions cut 6 bases from V and 4 bases from J, with 9 bases between. This CDR3 region has 12 residues. The germline gives CDR1 SQVTM, CDR2 ANQGSEA. The DNA of the CDR3 is TGCAGCGTGGGACACGTCACCGGGGAGCTGTTTTTT. It yields the protein CSVGHVTGELFF.

V and J are TRBV12-3 or TRBV12-4 and TRBJ1-1; no reliable D call. The CDR3 runs 20 residues. Trimming removed 1 base at V and 6 bases at J, with 30 bases between. This CDR3 is CASSLDPCLTGNWSGPEAFF. CDR3 sequence (DNA): TGTGCCAGCAGTTTAGATCCTTGCCTTACCGGGAACTGGTCGGGCCCTGAAGCTTTCTTT.

This rearrangement joins TRBV20-1 to TRBJ2-2; unclear D gene. Germline CDR1 and CDR2: DFQATT and SNEGSKA (reference sequence). CDR3 length equals 13 residues. The V and J ends lost 0 bases and 6 bases respectively, with 8 bases between them. CDR3 DNA: TGCAGTGCTAGAGAAGAGATCCCCGGGGAGCTGTTTTTT. This translates into CSAREEIPGELFF.

On this clonotype: At one of its ends the junction is not consistent with the germline gene, which may arise from a read error. The CDR3 loop is CACSERSGGGTDTQYF. CDR3 coding DNA: TGTGCCTGCAGTGAGAGGTCCGGGGGCGGCACAGATACGCAGTATTTT. The chain combines TRBV6-1 with TRBJ2-3; the D call may be TRBD1 or TRBD2 (6 bases each). The CDR3 is made up of 16 amino acids. Germline V lookup: CDR1 MNHNS, CDR2 SASEGT.

V is TRBV2 and J is TRBJ1-1, with 10 bases that match TRBD1. The V gene end was trimmed by 5 bases and the J gene end by 4 bases; junction bases not matched to a gene: 13. CDR3 length: 17 amino acids. Germline V CDR1 and CDR2: SNHLY, FYNNEI. The CDR3 is CASSLYGPGTGVTEAFF. The CDR3 coding sequence is TGTGCCAGCAGTCTATACGGACCCGGGACAGGGGTCACTGAAGCTTTCTTT.

The V gene is TRBV7-2, the J gene TRBJ2-3, with 10 bases aligning to TRBD2. This CDR3 has 16 residues. Per germline, CDR1 SGHTA and CDR2 FQGNSA. V shed 5 bases, J shed 3 bases, and the junction held 8 bases outside the gene matches. The CDR3 loop reads CASSPPSGRTTDTQYF. CDR3 in DNA: TGTGCCAGCAGCCCCCCTAGCGGGAGAACGACAGATACGCAGTATTTT.

The rearrangement joins TRBV6-2 or TRBV6-3 to TRBJ2-3; 14 bases line up with TRBD2. Germline V gives CDR1 MNHEY, CDR2 SVGEGT. CDR3 size: 17 residues. V lost 5 bases to trimming and J lost 8 bases; unmatched junction nucleotides: 12. CDR3 DNA: TGTGCCAGCAGTCTTCGACTAGCGGGAGGGAGAGCAGGTACGCAGTATTTT. Residues: CASSLRLAGGRAGTQYF.

This clonotype appeared a few times. The chain carries TRBV21-1 and TRBJ2-7. TRBV21-1 is labeled a pseudogene. The CDR3 runs 15 residues. DNA of the CDR3: TGTGCCAGCAGCAAAAGTCATCAAAACTCCTACGAGCAGTACTTC. Translation gives CASSKSHQNSYEQYF.

V and J are TRBV7-2 and TRBJ2-6; D unresolved. The CDR3 has 16 amino acids. Between the trimmed V and J ends, which lost 3 bases and 4 bases, there was a span of 13 bases. Germline CDR1 is SGHTA and CDR2 is FQGNSA. Written as DNA, the CDR3 is TGTGCCAGCAGCTTCAAGGGATCCAGGGGGGCCAACGTCCTGACTTTC. Translating it yields CASSFKGSRGANVLTF.